This T cell receptor (beta chain) was documented in a study of T cells in localized non-small cell lung cancer. The CDR3 is 18 residues long. V was clipped by 4 bases and J by 2 bases; unmatched bases: 9. Germline V gives CDR1 SGHTA, CDR2 FQGTGA. Clones were read by immunoSEQ multiplex PCR, and TCRdb kept only the in-frame ones, dropping some. This sample yields about 16,000 clones, of which approximately 80% are seen a single time; under 40% belongs to the top ten. The sample here was peripheral blood, taken before any cancer treatment. The rearrangement links TRBV7-3 to TRBJ2-6; 9 bases are shared with TRBD2. This sequence was found in an older male donor with stage I lung adenocarcinoma. CDR3 region: CASSSRGLAFTGANVLTF. In DNA, the CDR3 is TGTGCCAGCAGCTCCAGGGGACTAGCCTTCACTGGGGCCAACGTCCTGACTTTC.